The T cell receptor beta chain described here comes from a study of T-cell reconstitution after alpha-beta-depleted transplantation in children. Study observations and caveats: Surviving recipient T cells and thymic progenitors produced the high day-60 TCRbeta diversity seen in some patients. Once a year had passed after transplant, T-cell counts and diversity came mostly from newly produced T cells.

It was with unique molecular identifiers that the TCRbeta library was prepared. Using its own MiXCR run on the PCR reads, TCRdb lists one record per CDR3 protein. The table records about 600,000 distinct CDR3 sequences, 13% of them present only once. A single count supports this clonotype. Its antigen remains unknown. The germline gives CDR1 SGHRS, CDR2 YFSETQ. The CDR3 has 14 residues. Trimming shortened V by 2 bases and J by 4 bases, and 13 bases separated the two germline ends. The sequence was collected from a male patient younger than 18 who had a stem cell transplant for acute myeloid leukemia, so the T cells may come from the graft donor. The sequencing here drew on PBMCs, mostly from graft donor cells, taken 360 days after TCRalphabeta/CD19-depleted stem cell transplant. The chain joins TRBV5-1 to TRBJ2-7; D uncertain. CDR3 nucleotides: TGCGCCAGCAGCTTTACCCCGGACCCTTACGAGCAGTACTTC. Its translation: CASSFTPDPYEQYF.